Following are 26 T cell receptor beta chains from one sample sequenced in a study of blood T cells in healthy people across ages (dated by TCRdb to about 2015). The library was built by means of 5' RACE. For sequencing, an Illumina HiSeq 2500 was employed. A second 7 to 11 cycle PCR used a sample-barcoded 5' primer and a J-beta primer mix. TCRdb passed the public sequencing reads through fastp at Q25 and MiXCR, retaining productive beta sequences. Each entry is one CDR3 protein sequence, shown with its most common DNA and genes. The sample table lists approximately 1,000,000 distinct CDR3 sequences, around two fifths of them with a count of one. The top ten clonotypes cover around 14% of the sample. Sequencing input: blood. These receptors all stem from a man in his late teens or twenties in good health.

This clonotype occurred a few times. The chain joins TRBV20-1 to TRBJ2-1; 10 bases match TRBD2. The J call is doubtful: the DNA matches TRBJ2-7 better. Germline CDR1 reads DFQATT; CDR2 reads SNEGSKA (reference sequence). This CDR3 contains 14 residues. CDR3 coding DNA: TGCAGTGCTCTTAGCGGGGGGCGGGACAATGAGCAGTACTTC. Translated, it gives CSALSGGRDNEQYF.

The sample holds a few counts of this clonotype. The chain is built from TRBV14 and TRBJ1-1; D gene uncertain. There are 14 residues in the CDR3. The V gene lost 0 bases and the J gene lost 0 bases, with 5 bases spanning the gap. CDR1 and CDR2 from the germline V gene are SGHDN and FVKESK. In DNA form, the CDR3 reads TGTGCCAGCAGCCAAGAGACGGTGAACACTGAAGCTTTCTTT. Translating gives CASSQETVNTEAFF. The full variable domain, completed using reference TRBV14 and TRBJ1-1, is EAGVTQFPSHSVIEKGQTVTLRCDPISGHDNLYWYRRVMGKEIKFLLHFVKESKQDESGMPNNRFLAERTGGTYSTLKVQPAELEDSGVYFCASSQETVNTEAFFGQGTRLTVV.

With respect to this clonotype: At one end the junction does not follow the germline gene, possibly because of a read error. The chain carries TRBV10-3 and TRBJ1-1, with D possibly TRBD1 on 6 matching bases. There are 11 residues in the CDR3. From germline, CDR1 is ENHRY and CDR2 SYGVKD. CDR3 protein: CAISRGPETFF. The CDR3 region has the DNA TGTGCCATCTCCAGGGGCCCTGAAACTTTCTTT.

The gene calls are TRBV7-2 and TRBJ2-1; D tentatively reads TRBD1 or TRBD2 (5 bases each). The V and J ends lost 5 bases and 6 bases respectively, with 11 bases between them. This CDR3 comprises 13 residues. The germline gives CDR1 SGHTA, CDR2 FQGNSA. CDR3 amino acids: CASSGGSFNEQFF. The CDR3 DNA reads as TGTGCCAGCAGCGGGGGTAGCTTCAATGAGCAGTTCTTC.

This sequence joins TRBV12-3 or TRBV12-4 and TRBJ2-3, with D unclear. The CDR3 loop spans 15 amino acids. The germline V and J ends were trimmed by 3 bases and 2 bases, with 12 bases remaining between them. The CDR3 loop is CASSFVQSTTDTQYF. CDR3 in DNA: TGTGCCAGCAGTTTTGTACAGTCGACCACAGATACGCAGTATTTT.

With respect to this clonotype: With a much larger clone just one base away, this may be a read error. V gene TRBV3-1 combines with J gene TRBJ1-2; D gene unclear. CDR1 and CDR2 from the germline V gene are LGHDT and YNNKEL (reference sequence). V lost 1 base and J lost 0, with 9 bases in between. The CDR3 is 15 residues long. DNA for the CDR3: TGTGCCAGCAGCCAAGGAGTGGGTCCTAACTATGGCTACACCTTC. Translated, it gives CASSQGVGPNYGYTF.

The sample holds a few counts of this clonotype. This chain links TRBV6-2 or TRBV6-3 with TRBJ2-7, with TRBD1 matching over 7 bases. CDR3 length: 13 amino acids. CDR1 MNHEY and CDR2 SVGEGT come from the germline V gene. V trimming: 7 bases; J trimming: 5 bases; junction bases outside the gene matches: 8. The CDR3 protein is CASNQGGQNEQYF. For the CDR3, the DNA is TGTGCCAGCAACCAAGGGGGACAGAACGAGCAGTACTTC.

In the case of this clonotype: One end of the junction varies from germline; a read error may be responsible. The J gene is TRBJ2-1, the V gene TRBV4-2; D might be TRBD1 (6 bases). The CDR3 runs 19 residues. In germline, CDR1 is LGHNA, CDR2 YNFKEQ. The CDR3 region is CACSQAPFVWGLVYNEQFF. The CDR3 bases are TGTGCCTGCAGCCAAGCCCCTTTCGTTTGGGGGCTCGTCTACAATGAGCAGTTCTTC.

This clonotype has a single count. This chain links TRBV4-2 with TRBJ2-2, with D unresolved. The CDR3 runs 15 residues. With 0 bases removed from V and 1 base from J, the gap between germline ends came to 6 bases. Germline V gives CDR1 LGHNA, CDR2 YNFKEQ. As DNA, the CDR3 is TGTGCCAGCAGCCAAGAAGAGCGGAACACCGGGGAGCTGTTTTTT. Protein product: CASSQEERNTGELFF.

This chain uses TRBV20-1 with TRBJ2-7; TRBD2 might be the D (7 bases). Germline V gene sequence: CDR1 DFQATT, CDR2 SNEGSKA (reference sequence). The CDR3 is 13 residues long. Trimming shortened V by 1 base and J by 3 bases, and 10 bases separated the two germline ends. This CDR3 reads CSARGEGVYEQYF. CDR3 nucleotides: TGCAGTGCTAGAGGGGAGGGGGTCTACGAGCAGTACTTC.

This clonotype was counted between two and nine times. V is TRBV2 and J is TRBJ2-6; D unresolved. The germline V and J ends were trimmed by 7 bases and 5 bases, with 3 bases remaining between them. The CDR3 runs 11 residues. Germline V gene sequence: CDR1 SNHLY, CDR2 FYNNEI. CDR3 region: CASTRANVLTF. CDR3 DNA sequence: TGTGCCAGCACGAGGGCCAACGTCCTGACTTTC.

CDR3 sequence reads: CSARGTGDEGEQYF. CDR3 DNA sequence: TGCAGTGCTAGAGGGACAGGGGATGAGGGCGAGCAGTACTTC. J is TRBJ2-7 and V is TRBV20-1; TRBD1 aligns across 9 bases. The CDR3 contains 14 residues. Trimming cost V 1 base and J 6 bases; bases outside gene matches: 7. In germline, CDR1 is DFQATT, CDR2 SNEGSKA (reference sequence).

This clonotype has just a few counts. The rearrangement links TRBV6-5 to TRBJ2-7; the match to TRBD1 covers 7 bases. Germline V lookup: CDR1 MNHEY, CDR2 SVGAGI. The CDR3 runs to 14 residues. Losses at the gene ends were 4 bases for V and 3 bases for J; bases not matched to a gene: 6. CDR3 sequence reads: CASSSGQILYEQYF. CDR3 nucleotides: TGTGCCAGCAGTTCGGGACAGATACTCTACGAGCAGTACTTC.

This chain connects TRBV13 to TRBJ2-5, with D unresolved. The CDR3 extends over 14 amino acids. Germline loops: CDR1 PRHDT, CDR2 FYEKMQ (reference sequence). Trimming cost V 5 bases and J 4 bases, with 14 bases left between them. In nucleotides, the CDR3 is TGTGCCAGCAGCCCCAAGTGGGGTCGAGAGACCCAGTACTTC. Encoded protein: CASSPKWGRETQYF. Full variable domain (rest looked up from reference TRBV13 and TRBJ2-5): AAGVIQSPRHLIKEKRETATLKCYPIPRHDTVYWYQQGPGQDPQFLISFYEKMQSDKGSIPDRFSAQQFSDYHSELNMSSLELGDSALYFCASSPKWGRETQYFGPGTRLLVL.

A word on this clonotype: One junction end does not reproduce the germline sequence, and a read error may be involved. The rearrangement joins TRBV7-9 to TRBJ1-2; D is uncertain. Germline CDR1 reads SEHNR; CDR2 reads FQNEAQ (reference sequence). The CDR3 sequence is 16 residues long. CDR3 nucleotide sequence: TGTGCCAGCAGTCCCCCTCAGCCACTAGCTAACTATGGCTACGCCTTC. Translation: CASSPPQPLANYGYAF.

The J gene is TRBJ2-3, the V gene TRBV12-3 or TRBV12-4; no reliable D call. V dropped 1 base and J dropped 6 bases, with 14 bases sitting between them. The CDR3 sequence is 15 residues long. The CDR3 DNA is TGTGCCAGCAGTTTAGTCGCGTCCGGGTTGGATACGCAGTATTTT. This translates into CASSLVASGLDTQYF.

The chain combines TRBV9 with TRBJ2-3; 8 bases match TRBD2. The junction had 3 bases not matched to a gene; V was cut back by 1 base and J by 5 bases. The CDR3 sequence is 14 residues long. Per germline, CDR1 SGDLS and CDR2 YYNGEE. In DNA form, the CDR3 reads TGTGCCAGCAGCGTACCGGGACTAGGAGATACGCAGTATTTT. Its translation: CASSVPGLGDTQYF.

The chain links TRBV5-1 to TRBJ2-5, with TRBD1 matching over 9 bases. Per germline, CDR1 SGHRS and CDR2 YFSETQ. V lost 2 bases and J lost 11; bases outside the gene matches: 10. This CDR3 has 14 amino acids. The CDR3 is CASSFGQGWNEQYF. CDR3 bases: TGCGCCAGCAGCTTCGGACAGGGGTGGAATGAGCAGTACTTC.

The rearrangement joins TRBV12-3 or TRBV12-4 to TRBJ2-5; unclear D gene. TRBJ2-7 explains the end of the DNA better; the J call may be wrong. This CDR3 is built from 12 residues. The DNA for the CDR3 is TGTGCCAGCAGGGGAAGGATGCTCGAGCAGTACTTC. Protein sequence: CASRGRMLEQYF.

The DNA for the CDR3 is TGCGCCAGCAGTCATTACAGGGAGAGCAATCAGCCCCAGCATTTT. Its translation: CASSHYRESNQPQHF. This sequence joins TRBV4-3 and TRBJ1-5; D is possibly TRBD1 (6 bases). The length of the CDR3 is 15 residues. Germline V gene lookup returns CDR1 LGHNA and CDR2 YSLEER. V was pared by 6 bases and J by 1 base, with 13 bases between.

This rearrangement joins TRBV20-1 to TRBJ2-1, with D possibly being TRBD2 (5 bases). The V and J ends lost 5 bases and 4 bases respectively, with 9 bases between them. Germline V gene sequence: CDR1 DFQATT, CDR2 SNEGSKA (reference sequence). The CDR3 has 12 amino acids. In DNA form, the CDR3 reads TGCAGTGCTGCGACTAATTACAATGAGCAGTTCTTC. It codes for CSAATNYNEQFF.

This clonotype was observed a few times. The V call is TRBV12-3 or TRBV12-4, the J call TRBJ2-1, with D uncertain. Deletions cut 2 bases from V and 2 bases from J, with 7 bases between. There are 14 residues in the CDR3. Here the CDR3 reads CASSLRVTYNEQFF. In nucleotides, the CDR3 is TGTGCCAGCAGTTTAAGGGTCACCTACAATGAGCAGTTCTTC.

This clonotype turned up a few times. The CDR3 spells CASSQDILAGAKTQYF. CDR3 DNA sequence: TGTGCCAGCAGCCAAGATATCCTAGCGGGGGCAAAGACCCAGTACTTC. V and J are TRBV4-2 and TRBJ2-5; TRBD2 aligns across 10 bases. The V and J ends lost 0 bases and 6 bases, in that order; junction bases with no gene match: 7. Germline V gene data show CDR1 as LGHNA and CDR2 as YNFKEQ. The CDR3 sequence is 16 residues long.

DNA of the CDR3: TGTGCCAGCAGCCAAGATTTGGTTTCCGATGAGCAGTTCTTC. Encoded protein: CASSQDLVSDEQFF. This sequence joins TRBV3-1 and TRBJ2-1; D not certain. The V end was cut by 0 bases, the J end by 8 bases, with 11 bases between. Germline V gene lookup returns CDR1 LGHDT and CDR2 YNNKEL (reference sequence). This CDR3 is built from 14 residues.

This clonotype has just one count. The rearrangement links TRBV7-8 to TRBJ1-4; 8 positions match TRBD1. The CDR3 covers 17 residues. The trim removed 5 bases at V and 0 bases at J, leaving 8 bases unmatched. Germline CDR1 SGHVS, CDR2 FQNEAQ. The CDR3 region is CASSATGDPTTNEKLFF. The CDR3 nucleotides are TGTGCCAGCAGCGCGACAGGGGATCCCACAACTAATGAAAAACTGTTTTTT.

The rearrangement links TRBV20-1 to TRBJ2-3; D perhaps matches TRBD2 (6 bases). Germline V gives CDR1 DFQATT, CDR2 SNEGSKA (reference sequence). V was trimmed by 0 bases and J by 2 bases, leaving 12 bases between them. This CDR3 region has 15 residues. CDR3 nucleotides: TGCAGTGCTAGAGAGGGGGGTTCTCCCACAGATACGCAGTATTTT. Protein: CSAREGGSPTDTQYF.